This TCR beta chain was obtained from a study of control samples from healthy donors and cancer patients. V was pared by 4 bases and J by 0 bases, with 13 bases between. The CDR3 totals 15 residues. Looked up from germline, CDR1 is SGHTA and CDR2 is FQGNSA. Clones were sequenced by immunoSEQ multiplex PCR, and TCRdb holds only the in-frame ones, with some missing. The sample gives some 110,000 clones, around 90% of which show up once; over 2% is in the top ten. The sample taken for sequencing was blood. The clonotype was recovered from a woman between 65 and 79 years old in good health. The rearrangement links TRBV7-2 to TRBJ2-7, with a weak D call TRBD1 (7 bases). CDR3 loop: CASSSPGGLSYEQYF. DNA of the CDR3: TGTGCCAGCAGCTCCCCAGGGGGGCTCTCCTACGAGCAGTACTTC.